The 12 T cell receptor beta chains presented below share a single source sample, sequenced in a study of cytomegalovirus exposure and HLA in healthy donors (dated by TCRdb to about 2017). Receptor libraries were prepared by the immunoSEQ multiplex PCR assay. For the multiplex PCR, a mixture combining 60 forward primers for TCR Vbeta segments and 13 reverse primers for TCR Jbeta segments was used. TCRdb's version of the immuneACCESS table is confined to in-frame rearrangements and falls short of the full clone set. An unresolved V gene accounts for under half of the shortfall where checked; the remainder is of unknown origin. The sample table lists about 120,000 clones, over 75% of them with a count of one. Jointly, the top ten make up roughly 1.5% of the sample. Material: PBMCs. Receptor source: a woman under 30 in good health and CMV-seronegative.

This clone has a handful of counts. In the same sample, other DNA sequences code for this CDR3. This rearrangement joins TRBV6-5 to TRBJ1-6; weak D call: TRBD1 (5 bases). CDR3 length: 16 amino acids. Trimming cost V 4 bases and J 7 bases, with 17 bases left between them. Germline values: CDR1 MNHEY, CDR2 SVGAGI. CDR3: CASSFARGGENSPLHF. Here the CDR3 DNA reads TGTGCCAGCAGTTTCGCGCGGGGGGGTGAGAATTCACCCCTCCACTTT.

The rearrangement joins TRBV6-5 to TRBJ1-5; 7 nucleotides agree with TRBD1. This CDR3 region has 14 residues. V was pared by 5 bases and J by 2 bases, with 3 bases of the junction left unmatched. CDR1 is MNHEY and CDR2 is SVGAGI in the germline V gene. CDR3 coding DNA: TGTGCCAGCAGTCCCGACAGGGGCAATCAGCCCCAGCATTTT. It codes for CASSPDRGNQPQHF.

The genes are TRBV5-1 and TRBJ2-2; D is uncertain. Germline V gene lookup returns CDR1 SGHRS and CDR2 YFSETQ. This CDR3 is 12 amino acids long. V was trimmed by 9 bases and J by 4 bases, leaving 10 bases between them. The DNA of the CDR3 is TGCGCCACCCAGGTATTCACCGGGGAGCTGTTTTTT. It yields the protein CATQVFTGELFF.

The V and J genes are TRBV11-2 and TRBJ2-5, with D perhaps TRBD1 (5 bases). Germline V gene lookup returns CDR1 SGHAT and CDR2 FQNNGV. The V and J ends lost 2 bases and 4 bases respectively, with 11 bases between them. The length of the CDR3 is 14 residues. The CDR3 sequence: CASSLNQRGETQYF. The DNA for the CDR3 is TGTGCCAGCAGCTTAAACCAAAGGGGAGAGACCCAGTACTTC.

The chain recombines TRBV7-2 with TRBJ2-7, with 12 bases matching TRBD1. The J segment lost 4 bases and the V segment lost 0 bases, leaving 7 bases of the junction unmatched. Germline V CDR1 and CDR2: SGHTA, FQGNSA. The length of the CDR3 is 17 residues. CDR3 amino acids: CASSLAGGQGARYEQYF. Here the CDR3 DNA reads TGTGCCAGCAGCTTAGCGGGGGGACAGGGGGCAAGGTACGAGCAGTACTTC.

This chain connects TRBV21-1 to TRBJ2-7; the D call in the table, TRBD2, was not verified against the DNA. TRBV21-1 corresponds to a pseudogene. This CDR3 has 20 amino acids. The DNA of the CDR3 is TGTGCCAGCTCGTCTAGGGGAGGGATGATCCTAAGATGTTGCCAATACGAGCAGTACTTC. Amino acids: CASSSRGGMILRCCQYEQYF.

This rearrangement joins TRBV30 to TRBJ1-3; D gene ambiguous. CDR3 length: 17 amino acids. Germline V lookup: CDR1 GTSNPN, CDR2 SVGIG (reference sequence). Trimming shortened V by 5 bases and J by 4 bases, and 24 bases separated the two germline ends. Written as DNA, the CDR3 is TGTGCCTGGGGAGGGTCGGGAGCCCTGGGTCCCGGAAACACCATATATTTT. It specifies CAWGGSGALGPGNTIYF.

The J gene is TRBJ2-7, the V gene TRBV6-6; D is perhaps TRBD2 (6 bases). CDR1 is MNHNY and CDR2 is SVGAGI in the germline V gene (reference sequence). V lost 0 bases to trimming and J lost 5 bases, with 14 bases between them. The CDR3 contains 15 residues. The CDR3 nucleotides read TGTGCCAGCAGTTACTCTGGGGGGAGCAGGAACGAGCAGTACTTC. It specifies CASSYSGGSRNEQYF.

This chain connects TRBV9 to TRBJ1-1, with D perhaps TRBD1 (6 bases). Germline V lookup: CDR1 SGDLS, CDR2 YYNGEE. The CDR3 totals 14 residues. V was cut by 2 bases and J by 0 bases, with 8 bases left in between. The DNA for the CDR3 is TGTGCCAGCAGCGTGGACAGAATGAACACTGAAGCTTTCTTT. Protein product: CASSVDRMNTEAFF.

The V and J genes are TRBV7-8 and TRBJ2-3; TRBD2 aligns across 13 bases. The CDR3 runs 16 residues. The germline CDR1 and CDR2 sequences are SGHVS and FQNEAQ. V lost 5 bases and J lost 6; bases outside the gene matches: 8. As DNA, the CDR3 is TGTGCCAGCAGCGGAGGACTAGCGGGGGTTGCGGATACGCAGTATTTT. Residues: CASSGGLAGVADTQYF.

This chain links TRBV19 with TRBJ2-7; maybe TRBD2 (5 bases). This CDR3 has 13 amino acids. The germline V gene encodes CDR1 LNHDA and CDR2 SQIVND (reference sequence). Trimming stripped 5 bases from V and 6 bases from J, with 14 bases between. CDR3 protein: CASSVTPEGEQYF. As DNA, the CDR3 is TGTGCCAGTAGTGTCACACCCGAGGGCGAGCAGTACTTC. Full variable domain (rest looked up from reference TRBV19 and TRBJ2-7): DGGITQSPKYLFRKEGQNVTLSCEQNLNHDAMYWYRQDPGQGLRLIYYSQIVNDFQKGDIAEGYSVSREKKESFPLTVTSAQKNPTAFYLCASSVTPEGEQYFGPGTRLTVT.

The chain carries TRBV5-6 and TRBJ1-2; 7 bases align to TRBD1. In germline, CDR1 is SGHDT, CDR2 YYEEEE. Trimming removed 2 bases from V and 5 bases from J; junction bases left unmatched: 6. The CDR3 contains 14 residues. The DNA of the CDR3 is TGTGCCAGCAGCTTCTCGCAGGGGGGATATGGCTACACCTTC. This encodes CASSFSQGGYGYTF.